This T cell receptor beta chain was profiled in a study of radiation and T cells in renal cell carcinoma. Study details: Nephrectomy followed 15 Gy stereotactic body radiation by 4 weeks.

Trimming left V 0 bases short and J 2 bases short, with 8 bases between. CDR3 size: 15 residues. Germline lookup yields CDR1 MNHNS and CDR2 SASEGT. This table comes from immunoSEQ multiplex PCR, and its TCRdb copy is limited to in-frame clones, with some not included. The sample holds some 130,000 clones, approximately 78% seen once. Time point here: blood 2 weeks post-SBRT. Specified treatment: 15 Gy SBRT to primary tumor, nephrectomy 4 weeks later. This sequence originates from a woman between 55 and 75 years old with renal cell carcinoma. V gene TRBV6-1 combines with J gene TRBJ1-3, with D hard to call. This material consisted of blood, taken from a patient whose treatment included radiotherapy and nephrectomy. For the CDR3, the DNA is TGTGCCAGCAGTGAAGCGCCTGGGACTGGAAACACCATATATTTT. It specifies CASSEAPGTGNTIYF.